This is a list of T cell receptor beta chains from one sample in a study of identical twins. TCRdb reprocessed the 5' RACE reads via MiXCR and lists one record per CDR3 protein. Among under 300,000 distinct CDR3 sequences listed, under 8.5% were seen once. These records were also assigned to another study, of T cells expressing NK-cell markers.

The sequencing input was CD8+ T cells sorted from blood. These receptor sequences come from a woman aged 18-35 years in good health. CDR3s include the opening cysteine and the closing phenylalanine or tryptophan. D genes are given only for firm matches. The listing skips clone size in some rows; elsewhere it reads once, few, many or a size class.

TRBV27	TRBJ2-1	few	NA	CASSLVKDSDEQFF	TGTGCCAGCAGTTTAGTTAAGGACTCCGATGAGCAGTTCTTC
TRBV9	TRBJ1-5	NA	NA	CASSAGGYQPQHF	TGTGCCAGCAGCGCCGGAGGGTATCAGCCCCAGCATTTT
TRBV11-2	TRBJ1-1	NA	NA	CASSLQESFSEAFF	TGTGCCAGCAGCTTGCAGGAGTCCTTTTCTGAAGCTTTCTTT
TRBV11-2	TRBJ1-2	many	NA	CASSLGQGSYGYTF	TGTGCCAGCAGCTTAGGGCAGGGGAGCTATGGCTACACCTTC
TRBV4-1	TRBJ1-1	NA	TRBD1	CASSQHPDRAAEAFF	TGCGCCAGCAGCCAGCATCCGGACAGGGCGGCTGAAGCTTTCTTT
TRBV9	TRBJ2-1	few	NA	CASSVEYSIGGQASYNEQFF	TGTGCCAGCAGCGTAGAGTATTCGATTGGGGGGCAGGCCTCCTACAATGAGCAGTTCTTC
TRBV9	TRBJ2-3	NA	NA	CASSPPGVFYGTDTQYF	TGTGCCAGCAGCCCTCCCGGAGTCTTTTATGGCACAGATACGCAGTATTTT
TRBV20-1	TRBJ2-1	few	NA	CSARDLEEFYNEQFF	TGCAGTGCTAGAGATCTTGAGGAGTTCTACAATGAGCAGTTCTTC
TRBV7-9	TRBJ1-5	NA	NA	CASSFGIGVQPQHF	TGTGCCAGCAGCTTTGGTATTGGGGTTCAGCCCCAGCATTTT
TRBV12-5	TRBJ1-5	NA	TRBD1	CASGLKGAGNQPQHF	TGTGCTAGTGGTTTGAAGGGGGCCGGCAACCAGCCCCAGCATTTT
TRBV11-2	TRBJ2-1	many	NA	CASSSGGGEQFF	TGTGCCAGCAGCTCCGGAGGTGGTGAGCAGTTCTTC
TRBV7-9	TRBJ2-7	many	NA	CASSSGITYEQYF	TGTGCCAGCAGCTCGGGAATCACCTACGAGCAGTACTTC
TRBV9	TRBJ2-5	few	NA	CASSVGVVGSYFGETQYF	TGTGCCAGCAGCGTAGGTGTCGTGGGGAGCTATTTTGGTGAGACCCAGTACTTC
TRBV6-5	TRBJ2-2	NA	NA	CTTGISGELFF	TGTACAACAGGGATCTCCGGGGAGCTGTTTTTT
TRBV20-1	TRBJ2-7	NA	NA	CSASPPTSSYEQYF	TGCAGTGCTAGTCCCCCTACTAGCTCCTACGAGCAGTACTTC
TRBV20-1	TRBJ2-5	few	NA	CCARDGSEQETQYF	TGCTGTGCTAGAGATGGGTCAGAACAAGAGACCCAGTACTTC
TRBV27	TRBJ1-5	NA	TRBD1	CASSLWGEGAAWPQHF	TGTGCCAGCAGTTTATGGGGTGAGGGGGCGGCGTGGCCCCAGCATTTT
TRBV7-9	TRBJ2-3	NA	TRBD1	CASSILPGQGTDTQYF	TGTGCCAGCAGCATTCTCCCGGGACAGGGCACAGATACGCAGTATTTT
TRBV5-1	TRBJ2-7	few	NA	CASSFRDANEQYF	TGCGCCAGCAGCTTCCGGGACGCCAACGAGCAGTACTTC
TRBV29-1	TRBJ1-2	NA	NA	CSVRTEVYGYTF	TGCAGCGTTCGGACGGAGGTCTATGGCTACACCTTC
TRBV7-9	TRBJ2-4	many	NA	CASSPTVIAKNIQYF	TGTGCCAGCAGCCCGACGGTCATAGCCAAAAACATTCAGTACTTC
TRBV2	TRBJ2-7	NA	TRBD2	CASSEVTSHEQYF	TGTGCCAGCAGTGAAGTGACTAGCCACGAGCAGTACTTC
TRBV5-1	TRBJ1-2	many	NA	CASSPEARQAYGYTF	TGCGCCAGCAGCCCTGAGGCCAGGCAAGCCTATGGCTACACCTTC
TRBV7-2	TRBJ2-2	NA	TRBD1	CASRSQGSAVPGELFF	TGTGCCAGCAGATCACAGGGGTCGGCCGTCCCCGGGGAGCTGTTTTTT
TRBV2	TRBJ2-7	many	NA	CASISPYEQYF	TGTGCCAGCATTTCCCCCTACGAGCAGTACTTC
TRBV20-1	TRBJ1-6	NA	NA	CSATAGWESPLHF	TGCAGTGCTACAGCAGGGTGGGAATCACCCCTCCACTTT
TRBV4-3	TRBJ2-1	NA	TRBD2	CASSQESVGLAGYNEQFF	TGCGCCAGCAGCCAAGAATCAGTGGGACTAGCGGGATACAATGAGCAGTTCTTC
TRBV11-2	TRBJ1-1	NA	NA	CASSDLSEAFF	TGTGCCAGCAGTGACCTGTCTGAAGCTTTCTTT
TRBV7-8	TRBJ1-6	many	NA	CASSLRGDRNSPLHF	TGTGCCAGCAGCTTACGGGGAGACCGTAATTCACCCCTCCACTTT
TRBV11-1	TRBJ2-5	NA	NA	CASSLRGGDQYF	TGTGCCAGCAGCTTAAGAGGAGGGGATCAGTACTTC
TRBV5-1	TRBJ1-5	many	TRBD1	CASSLGDRGNSNQPQHF	TGCGCCAGCAGCTTAGGGGACAGGGGAAATAGCAATCAGCCCCAGCATTTT
TRBV29-1	TRBJ2-7	many	TRBD2	CSVLKIAGVTHRPYEQYF	TGCAGCGTCCTGAAAATAGCGGGGGTAACACACAGACCCTACGAGCAGTACTTC
TRBV3-1	TRBJ1-4	many	NA	CASSQGRTNEKLFF	TGTGCCAGCAGCCAAGGGAGGACTAATGAAAAACTGTTTTTT
TRBV10-3	TRBJ1-3	few	NA	CAISESAYRESGNTIYF	TGTGCCATCAGTGAGTCCGCGTATAGGGAAAGTGGAAACACCATATATTTT
TRBV27	TRBJ1-4	few	TRBD1	CASRNRGVGEKLFF	TGTGCCAGCCGAAACAGGGGAGTTGGGGAAAAACTGTTTTTT
TRBV12-3/TRBV12-4	TRBJ1-1	many	NA	CASSPSVGVTEAFF	TGTGCCAGCAGTCCTTCGGTGGGAGTCACTGAAGCTTTCTTT
TRBV11-2	TRBJ2-3	NA	TRBD2	CASSRVAGGEYF	TGTGCCAGCAGCCGAGTTGCGGGGGGGGAGTATTTT
TRBV20-1	TRBJ1-2	NA	NA	CSVASGQGLFSYTF	TGCAGTGTAGCATCCGGGCAGGGATTATTTAGCTACACCTTC
TRBV15	TRBJ2-1	NA	TRBD2	CATSRDSGGYNEQFF	TGTGCCACCAGCAGAGATAGCGGGGGTTACAATGAGCAGTTCTTC
TRBV7-6	TRBJ2-1	NA	NA	CASSSGTGPGNEQFF	TGTGCCAGCAGTTCCGGGACGGGACCTGGGAATGAGCAGTTCTTC
TRBV19	TRBJ2-3	NA	NA	CASSMGGEIDTQYF	TGTGCCAGTAGTATGGGCGGGGAGATTGATACGCAGTATTTT
TRBV27	TRBJ2-3	few	TRBD2	CASMGRGATDTQYF	TGTGCCAGCATGGGGCGGGGGGCGACAGATACGCAGTATTTT
TRBV15	TRBJ2-5	many	NA	CATSRERGETQYF	TGTGCCACCAGCAGAGAGAGGGGAGAGACCCAGTACTTC
TRBV5-6	TRBJ1-2	few	NA	CASSFKGQGYGYTF	TGTGCCAGCAGCTTCAAAGGGCAGGGCTATGGCTACACCTTC
TRBV9	TRBJ2-3	NA	TRBD2	CASSFLAGATDTQYF	TGTGCCAGCAGCTTTTTAGCGGGGGCCACAGATACGCAGTATTTT
TRBV7-2	TRBJ2-5	NA	NA	CASSLVSGGGRETQYF	TGTGCCAGCAGCTTAGTCAGCGGAGGCGGGCGGGAGACCCAGTACTTC
TRBV12-5	TRBJ2-7	many	NA	CASGLVGGVEDEQYF	TGTGCTAGTGGTTTGGTAGGAGGGGTCGAGGACGAGCAGTACTTC
TRBV12-3/TRBV12-4	TRBJ2-2	NA	NA	CANSKGTGELFF	TGTGCCAACAGCAAAGGGACCGGGGAGCTGTTTTTT